The 13 T cell receptor beta chains given below trace back to one sample, sequenced in a study of CD8 T cells in ankylosing spondylitis. TCRdb processed the 5' RACE reads anew with MiXCR; each CDR3 protein has one entry. Among approximately 350,000 distinct CDR3 sequences, around 15% were seen once, and the ten largest hold roughly 0.99%. Material: blood, either unsorted or a sorted T cell fraction (not recorded which). These receptors all stem from a male donor with ankylosing spondylitis or in good health (not recorded which).

This clonotype has a handful of counts. This rearrangement joins TRBV12-3 or TRBV12-4 to TRBJ1-6; no definite D call. The CDR3 extends over 16 amino acids. Between the trimmed V and J ends, which lost 7 bases and 9 bases, there was a span of 22 bases. The CDR3 sequence is CASTSRGDLLVSPLHF. Written as DNA, the CDR3 is TGTGCCAGCACCTCAAGAGGAGACCTACTAGTTTCACCCCTCCACTTT.

At least ten counts were recorded for this clonotype. The rearrangement uses TRBV11-2 and TRBJ2-1; D uncertain. This CDR3 is built from 11 residues. CDR1 and CDR2 from the germline V gene are SGHAT and FQNNGV. V lost 1 base, J lost 9 bases, and 4 bases lay in between. The CDR3 here is CASSLGPEQFF. In nucleotides, the CDR3 is TGTGCCAGCAGCTTAGGACCTGAGCAGTTCTTC.

The chain uses TRBV5-1 and TRBJ2-1, with a tentative D call TRBD1 (6 bases). This CDR3 has 15 residues. The germline V gene encodes CDR1 SGHRS and CDR2 YFSETQ. Trimming left V 0 bases short and J 0 bases short, with 7 bases between. CDR3 nucleotide sequence: TGCGCCAGCAGCTTGGTGGACAGCTCCTACAATGAGCAGTTCTTC. It is translated as CASSLVDSSYNEQFF.

This clonotype came up a few times. The chain combines TRBV5-1 with TRBJ2-1, with D maybe TRBD1 (7 bases). CDR3 length: 13 amino acids. V was pared by 4 bases and J by 9 bases, with 14 bases between. Germline V gene data show CDR1 as SGHRS and CDR2 as YFSETQ. The CDR3 sequence is CASSAGTAGEQFF. The CDR3 coding sequence is TGCGCCAGCAGCGCGGGGACAGCCGGTGAGCAGTTCTTC. Looking up the rest from reference TRBV5-1 and TRBJ2-1 gives the full variable domain: KAGVTQTPRYLIKTRGQQVTLSCSPISGHRSVSWYQQTPGQGLQFLFEYFSETQRNKGNFPGRFSGRQFSNSRSEMNVSTLELGDSALYLCASSAGTAGEQFFGPGTRLTVL.

The rearrangement joins TRBV6-5 to TRBJ1-2, with 8 positions matching TRBD1. From germline, CDR1 is MNHEY and CDR2 SVGAGI. This CDR3 has 15 residues. J lost 6 bases, V lost 2 bases, and 8 bases had no gene match. The CDR3 is CASSYASGGRDGYTF. CDR3 nucleotides: TGTGCCAGCAGTTACGCTTCAGGGGGCCGAGATGGCTACACCTTC.

This chain joins TRBV20-1 and TRBJ2-7; TRBD1 matches at 9 bases. CDR3 size: 14 residues. V lost 3 bases, J lost 3 bases, and 6 bases stayed unmatched. Germline V lookup: CDR1 DFQATT, CDR2 SNEGSKA (reference sequence). For the CDR3, the DNA is TGCAGTGCTAGCAGACCGGGACAGGGCTACGAGCAGTACTTC. Protein: CSASRPGQGYEQYF.

A few counts support this clonotype. The rearrangement uses TRBV30 and TRBJ2-7, with TRBD1 as a possible D gene (7 bases). The CDR3 spans 15 residues. Germline V gene data show CDR1 as GTSNPN and CDR2 as SVGIG (reference sequence). Deletions cut 0 bases from V and 1 base from J, with 13 bases between. The CDR3 is CAWSVGAGGSYEQYF. In DNA, the CDR3 is TGTGCCTGGAGTGTAGGGGCAGGGGGGTCCTACGAGCAGTACTTC.

The gene calls are TRBV7-2 and TRBJ2-2, with 7 bases matching TRBD1. The CDR3 is 16 residues long. CDR1 and CDR2 from the germline V gene are SGHTA and FQGNSA. The J segment lost 4 bases and the V segment lost 5 bases, leaving 10 bases of the junction unmatched. CDR3 nucleotides: TGTGCCAGCAGCCTACAGGGGCTTGGGCCCACCGGGGAGCTGTTTTTT. Its translation is CASSLQGLGPTGELFF. Drawing the rest from reference TRBV7-2 and TRBJ2-2, the complete variable domain is GAGVSQSPSNKVTEKGKDVELRCDPISGHTALYWYRQSLGQGLEFLIYFQGNSAPDKSGLPSDRFSAERTGGSVSTLTIQRTQQEDSAVYLCASSLQGLGPTGELFFGEGSRLTVL.

There are a few counts of this clonotype. The rearrangement uses TRBV20-1 and TRBJ2-7; D gene unclear. CDR1 DFQATT and CDR2 SNEGSKA come from the germline V gene (reference sequence). This CDR3 region has 13 residues. V was shortened by 6 bases and J by 4 bases, with 16 bases between the two germline ends. In DNA form, the CDR3 reads TGCAGTGCGCAGAGGCTGCTAGGGTACGAGCAGTACTTC. This gives the protein CSAQRLLGYEQYF.

The chain combines TRBV3-1 with TRBJ2-2, with D perhaps matching TRBD2 (5 bases). The V gene lost 2 bases and the J gene lost 6 bases, with 13 bases spanning the gap. The germline V gene has CDR1 LGHDT and CDR2 YNNKEL (reference sequence). The CDR3 runs 15 residues. CDR3 sequence: CASSQLVGVAGELFF. Written as DNA, the CDR3 is TGTGCCAGCAGCCAACTTGTGGGAGTGGCCGGGGAGCTGTTTTTT.

This clonotype was counted a few times. The CDR3 region is CASSRGSGANVLTF. The CDR3 nucleotides are TGTGCCAGCAGCAGGGGCTCTGGGGCCAACGTCCTGACTTTC. The gene calls are TRBV12-3 or TRBV12-4 and TRBJ2-6, with a tentative D call TRBD1 (6 bases). Trimming took off 6 bases at V and 0 bases at J, with 6 bases between the two ends. CDR3 length equals 14 residues.

This clonotype was recorded a few times. V and J are TRBV7-9 and TRBJ1-1, with D possibly TRBD1 on 6 matching bases. CDR1 and CDR2 (germline): SEHNR, FQNEAQ (reference sequence). This CDR3 region has 13 residues. Deletions cut 5 bases from V and 7 bases from J, with 14 bases between. The DNA for the CDR3 is TGTGCCAGCAGCCAAGGGGGGGACCGTGAAGCTTTCTTT. This gives the protein CASSQGGDREAFF.

This clonotype was observed a handful of times. The rearrangement joins TRBV3-1 to TRBJ2-7; possibly TRBD2 for D (6 bases). The CDR3 length is 16 residues. Germline V gene data show CDR1 as LGHDT and CDR2 as YNNKEL (reference sequence). Trimming removed 1 base from V and 2 bases from J, with 15 bases in between. CDR3 sequence reads: CASSQVTGGNPYEQYF. For the CDR3, the DNA is TGTGCCAGCAGCCAAGTTACCGGCGGGAACCCCTACGAGCAGTACTTC.